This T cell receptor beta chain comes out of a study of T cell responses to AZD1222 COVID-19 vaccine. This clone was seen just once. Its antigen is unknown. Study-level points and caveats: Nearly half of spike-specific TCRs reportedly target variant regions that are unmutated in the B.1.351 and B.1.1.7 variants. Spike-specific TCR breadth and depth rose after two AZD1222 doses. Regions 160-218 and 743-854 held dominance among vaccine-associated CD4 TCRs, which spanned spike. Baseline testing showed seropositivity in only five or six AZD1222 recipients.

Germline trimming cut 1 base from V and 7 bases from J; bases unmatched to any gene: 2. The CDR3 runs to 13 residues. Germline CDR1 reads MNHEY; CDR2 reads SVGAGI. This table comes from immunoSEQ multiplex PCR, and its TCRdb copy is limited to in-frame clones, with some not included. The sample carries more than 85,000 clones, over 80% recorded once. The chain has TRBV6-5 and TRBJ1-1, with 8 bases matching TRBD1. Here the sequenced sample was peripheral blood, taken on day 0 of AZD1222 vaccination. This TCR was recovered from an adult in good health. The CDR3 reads CASSYFGQGEAFF. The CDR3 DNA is TGTGCCAGCAGTTACTTCGGACAGGGTGAAGCTTTCTTT.